The T cell receptor beta chain under discussion was sequenced for a study of T cell responses to AZD1222 COVID-19 vaccine. Germline values: CDR1 MNHEY, CDR2 SMNVEV (reference sequence). The V and J ends lost 3 bases and 3 bases, in that order; junction bases with no gene match: 4. The CDR3 has 15 residues. The protocol was immunoSEQ multiplex PCR, while the TCRdb copy is restricted to in-frame clones and leaves out a portion. The sample records under 150,000 clones, about 85% being singletons. The sequencing used peripheral blood, collected on day 0 of AZD1222 vaccination. The chain joins TRBV27 to TRBJ1-2; 10 nucleotides line up with TRBD1. This receptor was taken from an adult in good health. The CDR3 coding sequence is TGTGCCAGCAGTTTGGGACAGGGGAGCGACTATGGCTACACCTTC. This codes for CASSLGQGSDYGYTF.